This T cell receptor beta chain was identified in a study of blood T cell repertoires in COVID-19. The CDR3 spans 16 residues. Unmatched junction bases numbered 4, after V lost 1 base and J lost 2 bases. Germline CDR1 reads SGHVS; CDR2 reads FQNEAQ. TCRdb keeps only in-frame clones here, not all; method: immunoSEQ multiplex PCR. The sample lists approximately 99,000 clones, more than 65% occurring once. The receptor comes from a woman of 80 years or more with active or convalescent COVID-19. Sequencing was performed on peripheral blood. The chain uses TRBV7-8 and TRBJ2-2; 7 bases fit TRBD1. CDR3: CASSLVGTVNTGELFF. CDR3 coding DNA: TGTGCCAGCAGCTTAGTCGGGACAGTTAACACCGGGGAGCTGTTTTTT.